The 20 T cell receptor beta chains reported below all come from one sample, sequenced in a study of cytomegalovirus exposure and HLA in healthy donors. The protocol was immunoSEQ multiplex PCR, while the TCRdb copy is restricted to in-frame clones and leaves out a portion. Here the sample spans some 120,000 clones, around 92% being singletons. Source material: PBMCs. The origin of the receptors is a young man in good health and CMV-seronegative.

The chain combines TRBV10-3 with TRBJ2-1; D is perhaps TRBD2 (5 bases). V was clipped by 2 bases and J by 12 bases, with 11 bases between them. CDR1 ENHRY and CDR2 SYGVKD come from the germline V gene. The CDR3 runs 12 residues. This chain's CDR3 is CAISERGSAQFF. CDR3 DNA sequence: TGTGCCATCAGTGAGCGAGGGTCGGCGCAGTTCTTC.

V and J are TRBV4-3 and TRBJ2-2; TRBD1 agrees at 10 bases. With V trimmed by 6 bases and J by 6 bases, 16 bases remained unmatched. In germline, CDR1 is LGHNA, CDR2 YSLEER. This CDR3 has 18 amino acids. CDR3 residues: CASSPGTGELEVAGELFF. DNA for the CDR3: TGCGCCAGCAGTCCCGGGACAGGGGAATTAGAAGTTGCCGGGGAGCTGTTTTTT.

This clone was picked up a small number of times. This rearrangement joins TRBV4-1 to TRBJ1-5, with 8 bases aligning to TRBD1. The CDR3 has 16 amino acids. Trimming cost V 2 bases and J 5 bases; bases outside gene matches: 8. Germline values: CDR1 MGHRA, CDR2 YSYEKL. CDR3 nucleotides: TGCGCCAGCAGCCAATCTCCGGGACAGGATTATCAGCCCCAGCATTTT. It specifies CASSQSPGQDYQPQHF.

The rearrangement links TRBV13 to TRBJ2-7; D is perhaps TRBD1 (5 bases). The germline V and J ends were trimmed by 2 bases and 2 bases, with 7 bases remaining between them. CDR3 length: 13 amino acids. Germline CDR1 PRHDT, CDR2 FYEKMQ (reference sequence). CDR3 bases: TGTGCCAGCAGCTTACACAGGCCCTACGAGCAGTACTTC. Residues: CASSLHRPYEQYF.

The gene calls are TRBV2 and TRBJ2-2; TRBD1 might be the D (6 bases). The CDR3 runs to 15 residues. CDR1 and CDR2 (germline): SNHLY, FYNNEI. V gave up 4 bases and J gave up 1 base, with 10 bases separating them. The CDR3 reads CASSALTGNTGELFF. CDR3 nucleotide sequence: TGTGCCAGCAGTGCCCTGACAGGGAACACCGGGGAGCTGTTTTTT.

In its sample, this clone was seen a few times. CDR3 sequence reads: CASSLRGEAFF. The CDR3 DNA follows: TGTGCCAGCTCACTCAGGGGTGAAGCTTTCTTT. The chain links TRBV18 to TRBJ1-1; the D gene is possibly TRBD1 (6 bases). CDR3 length: 11 amino acids. V was trimmed by 4 bases and J by 7 bases, leaving 7 bases between them. The V gene's germline CDR1 is KGHSH and CDR2 LQKENI.

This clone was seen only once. The CDR3 DNA reads TGTGCCAGCAGCACCTCGACAGGGGTAGGTGGGGCCAACGTCCTGACTTTC. This gives the protein CASSTSTGVGGANVLTF. V is TRBV7-7 and J is TRBJ2-6, with 8 positions matching TRBD1. V shed 5 bases, J shed 3 bases, and the junction held 9 bases outside the gene matches. Germline V CDR1 and CDR2: SSHAT, FNYEAQ (reference sequence). The CDR3 is 17 amino acids.

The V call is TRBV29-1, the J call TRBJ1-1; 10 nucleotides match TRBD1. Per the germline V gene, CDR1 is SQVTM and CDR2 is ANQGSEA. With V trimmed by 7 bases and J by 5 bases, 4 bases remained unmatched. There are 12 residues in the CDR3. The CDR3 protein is CSDAGQGTEAFF. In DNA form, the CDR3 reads TGCAGCGACGCGGGACAGGGGACTGAAGCTTTCTTT.

CDR3 protein: CASSAAASIQYF. CDR3 nucleotide sequence: TGTGCCAGTAGCGCGGCGGCGAGCATTCAGTACTTC. The chain is built from TRBV19 and TRBJ2-4; D is uncertain. Germline assignment: CDR1 LNHDA and CDR2 SQIVND (reference sequence). CDR3 length equals 12 residues. V shed 6 bases and J shed 9 bases, with 12 bases lying between them.

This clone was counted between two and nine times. CDR3 amino acids: CASSYTKGTGYGYTF. CDR3 sequence (DNA): TGTGCCAGCAGTTACACGAAGGGGACAGGCTATGGCTACACCTTC. This chain links TRBV6-5 with TRBJ1-2; 8 bases fit TRBD1. The germline V gene has CDR1 MNHEY and CDR2 SVGAGI. The V gene end was trimmed by 2 bases and the J gene end by 4 bases; junction bases not matched to a gene: 6. The CDR3 covers 15 residues.

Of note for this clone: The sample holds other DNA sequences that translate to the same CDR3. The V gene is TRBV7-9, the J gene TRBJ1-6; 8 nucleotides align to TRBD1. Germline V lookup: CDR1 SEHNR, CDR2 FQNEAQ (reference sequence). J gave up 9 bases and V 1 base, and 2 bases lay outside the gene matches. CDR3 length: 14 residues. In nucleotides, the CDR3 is TGTGCCAGCAGCTTAGGACAGGGGAGTTCACCCCTCCACTTT. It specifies CASSLGQGSSPLHF.

CDR3 in DNA: TGTGCCAGCAGTTCACTACCGCGGGTGGATACGCAGTATTTT. Translation gives CASSSLPRVDTQYF. The V gene is TRBV6-5, the J gene TRBJ2-3, with D possibly being TRBD2 (5 bases). Per germline, CDR1 MNHEY and CDR2 SVGAGI. V shed 4 bases and J shed 6 bases, with 14 bases lying between them. CDR3 length: 14 amino acids.

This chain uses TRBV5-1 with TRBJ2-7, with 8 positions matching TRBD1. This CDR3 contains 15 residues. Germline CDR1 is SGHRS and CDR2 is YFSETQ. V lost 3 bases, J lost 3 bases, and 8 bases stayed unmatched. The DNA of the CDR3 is TGCGCCAGCAGCTACCGGGACAGGTCAAACTACGAGCAGTACTTC. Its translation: CASSYRDRSNYEQYF.

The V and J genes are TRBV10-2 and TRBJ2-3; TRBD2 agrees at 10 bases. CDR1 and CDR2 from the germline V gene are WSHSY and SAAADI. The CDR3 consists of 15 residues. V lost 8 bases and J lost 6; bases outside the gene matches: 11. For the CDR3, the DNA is TGCGCCAGCGTGGAGCCAGCGGGGGGGATCGATACGCAGTATTTT. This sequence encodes CASVEPAGGIDTQYF.

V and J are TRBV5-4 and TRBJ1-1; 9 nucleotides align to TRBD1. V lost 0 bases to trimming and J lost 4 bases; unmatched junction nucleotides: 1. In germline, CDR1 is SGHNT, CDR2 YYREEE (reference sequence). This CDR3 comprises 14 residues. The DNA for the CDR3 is TGTGCCAGCAGCTTGGACAGGGGGCTCACTGAAGCTTTCTTT. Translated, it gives CASSLDRGLTEAFF.

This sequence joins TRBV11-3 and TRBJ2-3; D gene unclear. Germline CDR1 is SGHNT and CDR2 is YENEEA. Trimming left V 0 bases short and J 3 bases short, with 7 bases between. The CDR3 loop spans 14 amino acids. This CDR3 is CASSLEEPTDTQYF. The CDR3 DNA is TGTGCCAGCAGCTTAGAGGAGCCAACAGATACGCAGTATTTT.

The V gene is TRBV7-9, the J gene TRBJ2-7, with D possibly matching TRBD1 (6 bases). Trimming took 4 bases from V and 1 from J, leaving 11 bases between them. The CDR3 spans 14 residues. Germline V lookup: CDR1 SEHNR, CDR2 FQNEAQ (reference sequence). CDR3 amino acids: CASSSRDTSYEQYF. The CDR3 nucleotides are TGTGCCAGCAGCTCCCGGGACACTTCCTACGAGCAGTACTTC.

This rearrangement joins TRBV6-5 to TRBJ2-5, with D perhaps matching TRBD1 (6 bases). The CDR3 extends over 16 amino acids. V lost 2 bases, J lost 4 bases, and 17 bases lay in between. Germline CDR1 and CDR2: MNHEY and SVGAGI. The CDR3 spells CASSYGGGSSVETQYF. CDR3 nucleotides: TGTGCCAGCAGTTACGGGGGCGGAAGCTCGGTAGAGACCCAGTACTTC.

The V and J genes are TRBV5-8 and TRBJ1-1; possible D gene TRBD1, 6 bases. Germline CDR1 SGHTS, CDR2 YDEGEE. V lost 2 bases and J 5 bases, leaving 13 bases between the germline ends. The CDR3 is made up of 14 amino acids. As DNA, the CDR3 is TGTGCCAGCAGCTTTCACAGGGAATTAACTGAAGCTTTCTTT. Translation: CASSFHRELTEAFF.

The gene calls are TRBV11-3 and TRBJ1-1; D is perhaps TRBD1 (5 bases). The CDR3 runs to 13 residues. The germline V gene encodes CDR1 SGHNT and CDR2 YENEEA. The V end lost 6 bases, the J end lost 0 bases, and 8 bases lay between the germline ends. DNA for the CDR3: TGTGCCAGCAGGCGGGGCATGAACACTGAAGCTTTCTTT. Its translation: CASRRGMNTEAFF. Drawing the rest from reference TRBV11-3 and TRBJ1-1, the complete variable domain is EAGVVQSPRYKIIEKKQPVAFWCNPISGHNTLYWYLQNLGQGPELLIRYENEEAVDDSQLPKDRFSAERLKGVDSTLKIQPAELGDSAVYLCASRRGMNTEAFFGQGTRLTVV.